This entry is about one TCR beta chain. One entry per CDR3 protein, called by TCRdb with MiXCR from the RT-PCR reads. Of 900,000 to 1,000,000 distinct CDR3 sequences in the sample, under 20% were seen once. This specimen belongs to a study of patients and donors after allogeneic stem cell transplantation. The clonotype originates from a human donor who was either an allogeneic HSCT recipient or a stem cell or donor lymphocyte infusion donor (not recorded which). It is not recorded whose cells these are; they may come from a transplant donor. Material: blood, either unsorted or a sorted T cell fraction (not recorded which).

The CDR3 nucleotides are TGCAGTGCTAGTGACGTTCTGGACTACGAGCAGTACTTC. Amino acids: CSASDVLDYEQYF. This chain joins TRBV20-1 and TRBJ2-7; D unresolved. V lost 3 bases to trimming and J lost 3 bases, with 12 bases between them. The CDR3 length is 13 residues. Germline loops: CDR1 DFQATT, CDR2 SNEGSKA (reference sequence).